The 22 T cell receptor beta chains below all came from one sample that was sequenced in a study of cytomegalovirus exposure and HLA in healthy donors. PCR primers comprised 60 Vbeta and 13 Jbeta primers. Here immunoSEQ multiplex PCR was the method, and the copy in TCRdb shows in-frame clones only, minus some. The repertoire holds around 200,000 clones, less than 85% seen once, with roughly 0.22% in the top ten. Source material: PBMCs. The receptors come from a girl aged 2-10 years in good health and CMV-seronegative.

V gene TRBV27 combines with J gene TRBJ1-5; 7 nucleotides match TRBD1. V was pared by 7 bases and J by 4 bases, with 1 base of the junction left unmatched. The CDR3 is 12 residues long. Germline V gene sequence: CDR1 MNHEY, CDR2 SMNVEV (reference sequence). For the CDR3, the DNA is TGTGCCAGCAAGACAGGGAATCAGCCCCAGCATTTT. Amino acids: CASKTGNQPQHF.

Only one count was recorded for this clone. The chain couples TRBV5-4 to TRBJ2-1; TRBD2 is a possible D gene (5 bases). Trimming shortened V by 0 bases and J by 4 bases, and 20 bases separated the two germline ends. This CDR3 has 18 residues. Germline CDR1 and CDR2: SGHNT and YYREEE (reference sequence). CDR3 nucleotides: TGTGCCAGCAGCTTGGCGGTTGCGGGTACGGGGAGATACAATGAGCAGTTCTTC. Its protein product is CASSLAVAGTGRYNEQFF.

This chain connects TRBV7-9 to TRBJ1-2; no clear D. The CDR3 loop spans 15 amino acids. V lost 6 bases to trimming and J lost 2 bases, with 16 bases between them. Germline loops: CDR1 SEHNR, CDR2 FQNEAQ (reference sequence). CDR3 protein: CASRMTPGGNYGYTF. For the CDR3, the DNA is TGTGCCAGCAGGATGACCCCCGGCGGAAACTATGGCTACACCTTC.

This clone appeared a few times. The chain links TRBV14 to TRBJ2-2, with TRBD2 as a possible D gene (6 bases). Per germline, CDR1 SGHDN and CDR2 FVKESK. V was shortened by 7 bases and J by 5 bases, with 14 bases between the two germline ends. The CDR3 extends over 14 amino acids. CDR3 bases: TGTGCCAGCACCGAAGGGACTTATACCGGGGAGCTGTTTTTT. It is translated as CASTEGTYTGELFF.

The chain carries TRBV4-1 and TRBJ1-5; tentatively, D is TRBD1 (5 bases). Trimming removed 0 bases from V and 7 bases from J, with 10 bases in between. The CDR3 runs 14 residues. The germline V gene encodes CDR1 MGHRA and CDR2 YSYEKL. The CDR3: CASSQEDTGQPQHF. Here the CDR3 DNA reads TGCGCCAGCAGCCAAGAGGACACTGGGCAGCCCCAGCATTTT.

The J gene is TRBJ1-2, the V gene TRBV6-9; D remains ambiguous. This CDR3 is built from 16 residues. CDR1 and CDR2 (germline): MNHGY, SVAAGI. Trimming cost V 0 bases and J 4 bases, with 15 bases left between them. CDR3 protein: CASSYSGSCSLYGYTF. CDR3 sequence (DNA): TGTGCCAGCAGTTATTCCGGGTCGTGTAGTCTCTATGGCTACACCTTC.

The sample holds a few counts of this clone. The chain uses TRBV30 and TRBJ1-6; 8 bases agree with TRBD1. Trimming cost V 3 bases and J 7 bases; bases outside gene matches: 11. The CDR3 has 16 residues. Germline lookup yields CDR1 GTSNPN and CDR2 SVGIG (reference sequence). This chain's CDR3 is CAWSTGGQIRNSPLHF. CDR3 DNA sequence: TGTGCCTGGAGCACAGGGGGTCAAATCCGGAATTCACCCCTCCACTTT.

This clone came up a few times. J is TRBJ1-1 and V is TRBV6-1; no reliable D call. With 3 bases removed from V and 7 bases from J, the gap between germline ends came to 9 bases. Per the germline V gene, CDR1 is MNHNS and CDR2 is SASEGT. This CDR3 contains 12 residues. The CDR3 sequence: CASSEFSGEAFF. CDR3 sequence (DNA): TGTGCCAGCAGTGAGTTTTCAGGTGAAGCTTTCTTT.

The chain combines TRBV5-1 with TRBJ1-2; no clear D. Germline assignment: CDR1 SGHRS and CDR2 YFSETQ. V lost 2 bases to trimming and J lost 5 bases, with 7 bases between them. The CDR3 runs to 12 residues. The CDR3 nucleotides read TGCGCCAGCAGCTTCGAGGGATATGGCTACACCTTC. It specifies CASSFEGYGYTF.

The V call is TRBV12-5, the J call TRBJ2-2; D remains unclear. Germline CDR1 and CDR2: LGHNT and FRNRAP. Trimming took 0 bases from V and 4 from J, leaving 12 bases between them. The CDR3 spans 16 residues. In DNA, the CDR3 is TGTGCTAGTGGTTTGGTATTGAGGCCCTCCACCGGGGAGCTGTTTTTT. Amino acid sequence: CASGLVLRPSTGELFF.

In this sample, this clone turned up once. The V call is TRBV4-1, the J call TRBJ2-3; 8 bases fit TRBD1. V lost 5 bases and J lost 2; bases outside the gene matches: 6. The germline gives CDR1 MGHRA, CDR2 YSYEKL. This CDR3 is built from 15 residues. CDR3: CASSARGQDTDTQYF. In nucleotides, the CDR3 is TGCGCCAGCAGCGCTAGGGGACAGGACACAGATACGCAGTATTTT.

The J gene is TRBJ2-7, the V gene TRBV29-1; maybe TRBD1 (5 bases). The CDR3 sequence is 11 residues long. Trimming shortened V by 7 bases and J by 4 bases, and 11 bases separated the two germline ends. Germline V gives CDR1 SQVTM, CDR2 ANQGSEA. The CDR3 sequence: CSGIQGYEQYF. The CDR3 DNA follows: TGCAGCGGGATTCAGGGTTACGAGCAGTACTTC.

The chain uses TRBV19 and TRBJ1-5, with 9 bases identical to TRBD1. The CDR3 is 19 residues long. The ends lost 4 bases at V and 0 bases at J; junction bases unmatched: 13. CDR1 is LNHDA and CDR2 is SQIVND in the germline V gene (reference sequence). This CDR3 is CASSNPNRGPEYSNQPQHF. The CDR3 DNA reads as TGTGCCAGTAGTAATCCGAACAGGGGGCCGGAATATAGCAATCAGCCCCAGCATTTT.

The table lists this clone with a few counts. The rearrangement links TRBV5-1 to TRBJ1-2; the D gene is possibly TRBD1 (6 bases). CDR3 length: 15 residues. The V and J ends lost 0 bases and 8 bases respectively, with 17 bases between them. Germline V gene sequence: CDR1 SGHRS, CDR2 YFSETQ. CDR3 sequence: CASSLDRVGSVGYTF. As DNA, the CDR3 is TGCGCCAGCAGCTTGGACAGGGTCGGTTCGGTGGGCTACACCTTC. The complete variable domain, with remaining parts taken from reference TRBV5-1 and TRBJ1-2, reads KAGVTQTPRYLIKTRGQQVTLSCSPISGHRSVSWYQQTPGQGLQFLFEYFSETQRNKGNFPGRFSGRQFSNSRSEMNVSTLELGDSALYLCASSLDRVGSVGYTFGSGTRLTVV.

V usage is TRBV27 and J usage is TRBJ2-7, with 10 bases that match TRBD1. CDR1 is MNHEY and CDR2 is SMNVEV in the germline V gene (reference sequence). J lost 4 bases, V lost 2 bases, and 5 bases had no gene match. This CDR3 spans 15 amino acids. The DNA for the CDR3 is TGTGCCAGCAGTTTAAAGTGGGACAGGGGATACGAGCAGTACTTC. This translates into CASSLKWDRGYEQYF.

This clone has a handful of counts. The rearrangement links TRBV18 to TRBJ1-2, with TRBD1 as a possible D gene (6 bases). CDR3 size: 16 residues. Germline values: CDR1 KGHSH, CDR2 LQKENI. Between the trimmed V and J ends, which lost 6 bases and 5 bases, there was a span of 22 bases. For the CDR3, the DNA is TGTGCCAGCTCCCCTAATCTTCTGGGGGCAGGTTATGGCTACACCTTC. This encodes CASSPNLLGAGYGYTF. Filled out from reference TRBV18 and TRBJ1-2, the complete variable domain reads NAGVMQNPRHLVRRRGQEARLRCSPMKGHSHVYWYRQLPEEGLKFMVYLQKENIIDESGMPKERFSAEFPKEGPSILRIQQVVRGDSAAYFCASSPNLLGAGYGYTFGSGTRLTVV.

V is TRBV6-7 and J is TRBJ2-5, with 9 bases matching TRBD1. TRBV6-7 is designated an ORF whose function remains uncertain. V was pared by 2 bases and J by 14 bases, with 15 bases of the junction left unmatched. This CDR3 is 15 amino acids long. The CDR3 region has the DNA TGTGCCAGCAGTTACCAAAGGATCGACAGGGGGGAGGCCTACTTC. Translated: CASSYQRIDRGEAYF.

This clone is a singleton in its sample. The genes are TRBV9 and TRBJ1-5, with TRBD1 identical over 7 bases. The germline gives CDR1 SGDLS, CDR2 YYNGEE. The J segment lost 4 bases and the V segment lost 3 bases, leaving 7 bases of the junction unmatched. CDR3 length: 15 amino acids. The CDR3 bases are TGTGCCAGCAGCGATCAGGGACAGCCAAATCAGCCCCAGCATTTT. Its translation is CASSDQGQPNQPQHF.

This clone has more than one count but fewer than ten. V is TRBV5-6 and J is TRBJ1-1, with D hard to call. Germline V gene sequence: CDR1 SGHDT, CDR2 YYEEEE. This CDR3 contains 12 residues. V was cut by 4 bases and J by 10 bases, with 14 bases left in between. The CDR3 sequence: CASSPGGYGAFF. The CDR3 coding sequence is TGTGCCAGCAGCCCTGGCGGATATGGAGCTTTCTTT. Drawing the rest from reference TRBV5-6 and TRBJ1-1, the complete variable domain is DAGVTQSPTHLIKTRGQQVTLRCSPKSGHDTVSWYQQALGQGPQFIFQYYEEEERQRGNFPDRFSGHQFPNYSSELNVNALLLGDSALYLCASSPGGYGAFFGQGTRLTVV.

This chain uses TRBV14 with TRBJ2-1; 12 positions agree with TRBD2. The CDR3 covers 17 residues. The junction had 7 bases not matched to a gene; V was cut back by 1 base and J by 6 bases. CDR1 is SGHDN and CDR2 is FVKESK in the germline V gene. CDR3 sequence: CASSQGLAGEVGNEQFF. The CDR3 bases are TGTGCCAGCAGCCAAGGACTAGCGGGAGAGGTGGGCAATGAGCAGTTCTTC.

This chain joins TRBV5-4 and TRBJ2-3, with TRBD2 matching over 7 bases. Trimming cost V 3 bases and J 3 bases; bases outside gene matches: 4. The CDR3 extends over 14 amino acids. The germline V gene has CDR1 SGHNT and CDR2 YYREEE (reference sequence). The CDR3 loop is CASSSAGETDTQYF. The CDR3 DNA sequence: TGTGCCAGCAGCTCCGCGGGGGAGACAGATACGCAGTATTTT.

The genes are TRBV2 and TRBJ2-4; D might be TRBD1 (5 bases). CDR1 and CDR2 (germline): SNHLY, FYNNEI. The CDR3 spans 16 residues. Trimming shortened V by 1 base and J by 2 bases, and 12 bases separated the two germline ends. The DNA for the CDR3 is TGTGCCAGCAGTGAAGTTCAGGGTACGACCAAAAACATTCAGTACTTC. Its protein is CASSEVQGTTKNIQYF.